These 9 T cell receptor beta chains originate from one sample sequenced in a study of blood T cell repertoires in COVID-19. TCRdb's copy holds only in-frame clones and misses some; the assay was immunoSEQ multiplex PCR. The table lists 130,000 to 150,000 clones, roughly 84% of them singletons. The sample taken for sequencing was PBMCs or T cells enriched from blood (not recorded which). These receptors were collected from a woman aged 50 to 65 who had been exposed to COVID-19.

This rearrangement joins TRBV10-3 to TRBJ2-5; 14 positions match TRBD2. Germline-derived CDR1 and CDR2 are ENHRY and SYGVKD. The CDR3 is made up of 17 amino acids. V lost 10 bases to trimming and J lost 0 bases; unmatched junction nucleotides: 10. DNA for the CDR3: TGTGCCACTTACTGGACTAGCGGGGGGCCAAACCAAGAGACCCAGTACTTC. Residues: CATYWTSGGPNQETQYF.

The V and J genes are TRBV28 and TRBJ1-4; 8 nucleotides match TRBD1. The trim removed 7 bases at V and 8 bases at J, leaving 3 bases unmatched. This CDR3 is 12 amino acids long. Germline CDR1 is MDHEN and CDR2 is SYDVKM. The CDR3 nucleotides are TGTGCCAGCACGAGGACAGGGGAAAAACTGTTTTTT. Translating it yields CASTRTGEKLFF.

The rearrangement joins TRBV14 to TRBJ2-7; the D is unclear. V was shortened by 4 bases and J by 6 bases, with 7 bases between the two germline ends. The CDR3 runs to 11 residues. The germline gives CDR1 SGHDN, CDR2 FVKESK. In DNA form, the CDR3 reads TGTGCCAGCAGCCTGTCCCGCGAGCAGTACTTC. Translation gives CASSLSREQYF.

This clone occurred a few times. The chain recombines TRBV3-1 (or the pseudogene TRBV3-2) with TRBJ2-5; perhaps TRBD1 as D (7 bases). Germline V gene sequence: CDR1 LGHDT, CDR2 YNNKEL (reference sequence). This CDR3 has 16 amino acids. Trimming removed 4 bases at V and 2 bases at J, with 17 bases between. CDR3 sequence: CASSLEWRGQQETQYF. In nucleotides, the CDR3 is TGTGCCAGCAGCCTCGAGTGGCGGGGACAGCAAGAGACCCAGTACTTC.

The chain combines TRBV10-3 with TRBJ2-1; 11 bases align to TRBD1. With 4 bases clipped from V and 7 bases from J, the junction kept 12 bases outside the gene matches. This CDR3 is 17 amino acids long. Germline-derived CDR1 and CDR2 are ENHRY and SYGVKD. Here the CDR3 reads CAISGALGQGVNNEQFF. Here the CDR3 DNA reads TGTGCCATCAGTGGGGCGCTGGGACAGGGGGTCAATAATGAGCAGTTCTTC.

In this sample, this clone turned up once. V usage is TRBV20-1 and J usage is TRBJ1-1, with 8 bases matching TRBD1. The V gene end was trimmed by 3 bases and the J gene end by 4 bases; junction bases not matched to a gene: 4. The germline gives CDR1 DFQATT, CDR2 SNEGSKA (reference sequence). The CDR3 length is 13 residues. Written as DNA, the CDR3 is TGCAGTGCTAGTGATACAGGGGGCACTGAAGCTTTCTTT. It encodes CSASDTGGTEAFF.

This sequence joins TRBV19 and TRBJ2-5, with TRBD2 as a possible D gene (6 bases). The CDR3 runs 14 residues. The V end lost 4 bases, the J end lost 7 bases, and 16 bases lay between the germline ends. Germline V CDR1 and CDR2: LNHDA, SQIVND (reference sequence). DNA for the CDR3: TGTGCCAGTAGTACGGGGGACCGCTCGGGGACCCAGTACTTC. Translation: CASSTGDRSGTQYF. Drawing the rest from reference TRBV19 and TRBJ2-5, the complete variable domain is DGGITQSPKYLFRKEGQNVTLSCEQNLNHDAMYWYRQDPGQGLRLIYYSQIVNDFQKGDIAEGYSVSREKKESFPLTVTSAQKNPTAFYLCASSTGDRSGTQYFGPGTRLLVL.

This clone has a single count. The chain carries TRBV11-3 and TRBJ2-1, with 7 bases identical to TRBD1. The CDR3 is 12 residues long. V gave up 4 bases and J gave up 10 bases; unmatched junction bases: 4. Germline V gene sequence: CDR1 SGHNT, CDR2 YENEEA. The CDR3 here is CASSSRDREQFF. CDR3 nucleotides: TGTGCCAGCAGCTCCCGGGACAGAGAGCAGTTCTTC.

This chain uses TRBV7-9 with TRBJ1-1; TRBD1 matches at 10 bases. V gave up 5 bases and J gave up 5 bases; unmatched junction bases: 8. Germline V gene sequence: CDR1 SEHNR, CDR2 FQNEAQ (reference sequence). This CDR3 region has 15 residues. The CDR3, as DNA: TGTGCCAGCAGCCCGTACCGGGACAGGGGTACTGAAGCTTTCTTT. This translates into CASSPYRDRGTEAFF.